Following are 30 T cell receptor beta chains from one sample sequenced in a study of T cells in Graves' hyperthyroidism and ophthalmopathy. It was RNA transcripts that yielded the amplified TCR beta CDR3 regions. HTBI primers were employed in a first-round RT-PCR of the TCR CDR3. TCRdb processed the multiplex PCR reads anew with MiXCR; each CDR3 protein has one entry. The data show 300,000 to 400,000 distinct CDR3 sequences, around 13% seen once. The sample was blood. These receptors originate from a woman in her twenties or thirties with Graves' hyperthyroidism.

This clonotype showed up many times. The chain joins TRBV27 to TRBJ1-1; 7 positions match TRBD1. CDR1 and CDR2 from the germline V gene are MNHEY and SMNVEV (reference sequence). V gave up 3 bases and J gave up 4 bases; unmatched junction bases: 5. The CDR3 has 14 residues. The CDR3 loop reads CASSLSGTATEAFF. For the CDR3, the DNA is TGTGCCAGCAGTTTGTCCGGGACAGCCACTGAAGCTTTCTTT.

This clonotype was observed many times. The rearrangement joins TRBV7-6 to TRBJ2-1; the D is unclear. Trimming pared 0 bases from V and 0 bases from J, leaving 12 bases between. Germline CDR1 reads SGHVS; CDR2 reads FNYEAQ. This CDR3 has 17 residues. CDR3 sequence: CASSLAQHQSSYNEQFF. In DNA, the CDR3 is TGTGCCAGCAGCTTAGCGCAACACCAGAGCTCCTACAATGAGCAGTTCTTC.

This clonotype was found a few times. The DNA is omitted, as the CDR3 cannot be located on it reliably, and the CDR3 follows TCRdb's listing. The CDR3 loop reads CASSSSADTQYF. This chain connects TRBV6-2 or TRBV6-3 to TRBJ2-3. CDR1 is MNHEY, CDR2 SVGEGT, per germline. The CDR3 is 12 amino acids in total, end residues counted.

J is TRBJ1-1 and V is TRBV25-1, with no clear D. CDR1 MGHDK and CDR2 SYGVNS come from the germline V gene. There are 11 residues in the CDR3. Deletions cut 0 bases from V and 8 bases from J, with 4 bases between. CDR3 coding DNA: TGTGCCAGCAGTGAATATCAGGAAGCTTTCTTT. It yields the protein CASSEYQEAFF.

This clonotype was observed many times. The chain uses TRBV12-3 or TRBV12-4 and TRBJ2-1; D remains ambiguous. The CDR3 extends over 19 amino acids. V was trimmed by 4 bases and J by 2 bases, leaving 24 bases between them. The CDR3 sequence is CASSSRPPIWRPAYNEQFF. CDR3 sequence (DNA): TGTGCCAGCAGTTCCAGGCCCCCGATATGGCGGCCGGCCTACAATGAGCAGTTCTTC.

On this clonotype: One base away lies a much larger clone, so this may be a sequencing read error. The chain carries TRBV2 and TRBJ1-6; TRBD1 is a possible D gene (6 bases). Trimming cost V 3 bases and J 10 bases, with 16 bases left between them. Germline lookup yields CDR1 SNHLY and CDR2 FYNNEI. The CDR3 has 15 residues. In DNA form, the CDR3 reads TGTGCCAGCAGTGACCAGGGGATGACAGCGTCACCCCTCCACTTT. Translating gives CASSDQGMTASPLHF.

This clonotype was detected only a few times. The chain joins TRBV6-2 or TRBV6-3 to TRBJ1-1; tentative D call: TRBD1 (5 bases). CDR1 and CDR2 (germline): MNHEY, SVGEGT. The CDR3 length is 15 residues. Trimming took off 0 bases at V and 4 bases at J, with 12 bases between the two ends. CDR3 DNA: TGTGCCAGCAGTTACTCGGGGGGTCTGGGCACTGAAGCTTTCTTT. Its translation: CASSYSGGLGTEAFF.

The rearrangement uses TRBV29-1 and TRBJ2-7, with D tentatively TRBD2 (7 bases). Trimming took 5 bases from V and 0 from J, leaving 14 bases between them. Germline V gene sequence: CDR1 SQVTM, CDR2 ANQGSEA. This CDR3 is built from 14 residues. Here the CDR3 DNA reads TGCAGCGTTACGGGGGGCTATAGCTCCTACGAGCAGTACTTC. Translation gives CSVTGGYSSYEQYF.

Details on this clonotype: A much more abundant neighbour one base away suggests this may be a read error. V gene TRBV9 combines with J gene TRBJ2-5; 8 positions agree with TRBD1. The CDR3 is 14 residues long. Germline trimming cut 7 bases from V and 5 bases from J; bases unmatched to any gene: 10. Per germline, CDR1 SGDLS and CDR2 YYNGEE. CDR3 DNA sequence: TGTGCCAGCGGTGGACAGGGTTTCGGGGAGACCCAGTACTTC. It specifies CASGGQGFGETQYF.

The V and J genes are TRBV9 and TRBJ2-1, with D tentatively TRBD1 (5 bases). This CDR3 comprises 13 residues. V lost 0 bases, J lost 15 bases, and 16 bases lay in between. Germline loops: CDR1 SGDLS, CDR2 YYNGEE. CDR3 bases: TGTGCCAGCAGCGTAGCTATGCAGGGCCGTAGGTTCTTC. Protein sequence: CASSVAMQGRRFF.

Here the CDR3 DNA reads TGTGCCAGCAGCCCCGGGTCGCCTGGCGCCTACGAGCAGTACTTC. It encodes CASSPGSPGAYEQYF. The chain recombines TRBV14 with TRBJ2-7; the D is unclear. V was clipped by 4 bases and J by 2 bases, with 15 bases between them. This CDR3 contains 15 residues. Germline assignment: CDR1 SGHDN and CDR2 FVKESK.

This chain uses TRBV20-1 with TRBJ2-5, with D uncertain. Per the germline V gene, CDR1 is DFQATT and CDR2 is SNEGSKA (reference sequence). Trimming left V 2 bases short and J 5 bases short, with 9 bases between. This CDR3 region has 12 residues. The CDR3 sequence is CSARSVAETQYF. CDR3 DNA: TGCAGTGCTAGATCGGTTGCGGAGACCCAGTACTTC.

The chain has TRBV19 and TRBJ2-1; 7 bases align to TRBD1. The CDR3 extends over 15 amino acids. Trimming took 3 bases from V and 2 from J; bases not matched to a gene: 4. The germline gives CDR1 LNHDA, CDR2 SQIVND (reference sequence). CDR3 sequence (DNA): TGTGCCAGTAGTATGTCAGGGGGTGCCTACAATGAGCAGTTCTTC. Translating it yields CASSMSGGAYNEQFF.

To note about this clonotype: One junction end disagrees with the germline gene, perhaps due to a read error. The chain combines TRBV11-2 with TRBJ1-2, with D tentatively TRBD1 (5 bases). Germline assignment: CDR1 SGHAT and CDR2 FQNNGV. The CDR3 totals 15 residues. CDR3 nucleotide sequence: TGTGCCAGCAGCTTAGATCAGAAGGGGATATATGGCGACACCTTC. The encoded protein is CASSLDQKGIYGDTF.

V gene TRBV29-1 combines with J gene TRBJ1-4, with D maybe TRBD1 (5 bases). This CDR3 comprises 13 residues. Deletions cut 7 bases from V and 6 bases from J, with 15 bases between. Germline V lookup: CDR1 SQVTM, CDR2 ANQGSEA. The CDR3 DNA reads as TGCAGCGGATCCGGGACGGACGATGAAAAACTGTTTTTT. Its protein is CSGSGTDDEKLFF.

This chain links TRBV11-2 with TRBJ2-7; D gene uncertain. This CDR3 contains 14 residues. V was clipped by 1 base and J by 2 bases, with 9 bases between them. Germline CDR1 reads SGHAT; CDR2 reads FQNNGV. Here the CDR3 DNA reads TGTGCCAGCAGCTTAGGTCCGAGCGCCTACGAGCAGTACTTC. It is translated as CASSLGPSAYEQYF.

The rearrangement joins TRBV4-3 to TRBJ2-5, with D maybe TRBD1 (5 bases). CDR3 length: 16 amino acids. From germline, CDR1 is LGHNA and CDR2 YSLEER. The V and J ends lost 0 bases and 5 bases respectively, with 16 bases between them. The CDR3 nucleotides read TGCGCCAGCAGCCAAGATAGGGGCAGGTTGAGGGAGACCCAGTACTTC. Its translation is CASSQDRGRLRETQYF.

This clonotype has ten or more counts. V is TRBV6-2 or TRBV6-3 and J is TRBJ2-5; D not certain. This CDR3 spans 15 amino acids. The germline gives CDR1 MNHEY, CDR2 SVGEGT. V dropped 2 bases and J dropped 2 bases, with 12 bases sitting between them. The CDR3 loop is CASSYGLMGQETQYF. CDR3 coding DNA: TGTGCCAGCAGTTACGGGCTGATGGGTCAAGAGACCCAGTACTTC.

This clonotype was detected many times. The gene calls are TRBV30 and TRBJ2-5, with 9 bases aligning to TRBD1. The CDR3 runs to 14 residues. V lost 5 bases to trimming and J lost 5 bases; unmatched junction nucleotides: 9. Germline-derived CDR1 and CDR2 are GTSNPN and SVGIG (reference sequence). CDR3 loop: CAWEPGTGLETQYF. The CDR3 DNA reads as TGTGCCTGGGAACCCGGGACAGGGCTTGAGACCCAGTACTTC.

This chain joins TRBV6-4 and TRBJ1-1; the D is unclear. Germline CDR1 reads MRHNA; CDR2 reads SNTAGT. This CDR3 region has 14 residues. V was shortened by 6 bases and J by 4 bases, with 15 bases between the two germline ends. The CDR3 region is CASSQHGQPTEAFF. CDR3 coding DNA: TGTGCCAGCAGCCAACACGGCCAGCCCACTGAAGCTTTCTTT.

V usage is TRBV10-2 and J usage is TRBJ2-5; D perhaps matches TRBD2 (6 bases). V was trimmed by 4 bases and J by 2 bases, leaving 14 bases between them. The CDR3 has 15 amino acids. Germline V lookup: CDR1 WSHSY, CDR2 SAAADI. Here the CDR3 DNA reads TGCGCCAGCAGTGTCCGGCGGGGTGAACAAGAGACCCAGTACTTC. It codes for CASSVRRGEQETQYF.

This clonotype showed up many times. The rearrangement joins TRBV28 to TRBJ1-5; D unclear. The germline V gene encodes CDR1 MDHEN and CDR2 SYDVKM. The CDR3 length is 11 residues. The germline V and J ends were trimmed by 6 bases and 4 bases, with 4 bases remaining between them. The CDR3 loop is CASSQNQPQHF. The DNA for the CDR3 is TGTGCCAGCAGCCAAAATCAGCCCCAGCATTTT.

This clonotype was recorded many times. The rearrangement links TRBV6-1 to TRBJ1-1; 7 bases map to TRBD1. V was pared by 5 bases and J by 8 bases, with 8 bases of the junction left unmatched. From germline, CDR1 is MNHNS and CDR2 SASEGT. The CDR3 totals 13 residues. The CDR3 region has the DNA TGTGCCAGCAGTAATGACAGGGCCAGGGAAGCTTTCTTT. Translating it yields CASSNDRAREAFF.

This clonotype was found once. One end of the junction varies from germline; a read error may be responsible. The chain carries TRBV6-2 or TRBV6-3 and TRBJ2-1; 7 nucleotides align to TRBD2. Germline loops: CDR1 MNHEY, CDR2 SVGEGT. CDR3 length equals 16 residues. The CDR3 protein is CASSPSRSGVYNERFF. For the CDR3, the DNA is TGTGCCAGCAGTCCCTCTCGGAGCGGGGTATACAATGAGCGGTTCTTC.

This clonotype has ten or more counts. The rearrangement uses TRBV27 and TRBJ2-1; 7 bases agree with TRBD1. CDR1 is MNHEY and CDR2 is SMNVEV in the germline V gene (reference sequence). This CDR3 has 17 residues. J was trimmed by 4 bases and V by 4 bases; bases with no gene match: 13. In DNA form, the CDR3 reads TGTGCCAGCAGTTCAAACAGGGGAAGAGTAGAATACAATGAGCAGTTCTTC. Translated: CASSSNRGRVEYNEQFF.

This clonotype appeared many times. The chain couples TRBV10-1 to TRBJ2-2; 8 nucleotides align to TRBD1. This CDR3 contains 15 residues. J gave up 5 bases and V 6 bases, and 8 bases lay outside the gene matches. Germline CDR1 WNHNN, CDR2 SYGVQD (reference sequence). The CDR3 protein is CASRKGQGETGELFF. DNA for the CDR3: TGCGCCAGCAGGAAAGGACAGGGTGAAACCGGGGAGCTGTTTTTT.

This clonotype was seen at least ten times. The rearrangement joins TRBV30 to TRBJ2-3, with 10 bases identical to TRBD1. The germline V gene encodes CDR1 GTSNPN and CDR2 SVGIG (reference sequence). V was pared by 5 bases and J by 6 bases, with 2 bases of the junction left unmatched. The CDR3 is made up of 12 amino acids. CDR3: CAWGTGDDTQYF. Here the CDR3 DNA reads TGTGCCTGGGGGACAGGGGACGATACGCAGTATTTT.

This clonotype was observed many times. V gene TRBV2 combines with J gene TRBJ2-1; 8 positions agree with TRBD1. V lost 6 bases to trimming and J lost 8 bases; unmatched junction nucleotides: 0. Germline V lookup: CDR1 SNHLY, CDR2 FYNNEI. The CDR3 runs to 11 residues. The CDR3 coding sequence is TGTGCCAGCAGGACAGGGGATGAGCAGTTCTTC. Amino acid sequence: CASRTGDEQFF. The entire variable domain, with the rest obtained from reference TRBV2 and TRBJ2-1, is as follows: EPEVTQTPSHQVTQMGQEVILRCVPISNHLYFYWYRQILGQKVEFLVSFYNNEISEKSEIFDDQFSVERPDGSNFTLKIRSTKLEDSAMYFCASRTGDEQFFGPGTRLTVL.

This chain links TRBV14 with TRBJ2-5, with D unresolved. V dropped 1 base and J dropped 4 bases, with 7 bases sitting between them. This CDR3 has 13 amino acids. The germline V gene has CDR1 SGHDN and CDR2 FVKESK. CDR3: CASSQGLGETQYF. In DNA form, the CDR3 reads TGTGCCAGCAGCCAAGGCTTGGGAGAGACCCAGTACTTC.

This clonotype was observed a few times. The CDR3 spells CASRMRALAKNIQYF. Here the CDR3 DNA reads TGTGCCAGCAGAATGAGGGCACTAGCCAAAAACATTCAGTACTTC. The chain joins TRBV5-6 to TRBJ2-4; possibly TRBD2 for D (5 bases). This CDR3 has 15 residues. Germline V CDR1 and CDR2: SGHDT, YYEEEE. Trimming removed 5 bases from V and 0 bases from J, with 12 bases in between.